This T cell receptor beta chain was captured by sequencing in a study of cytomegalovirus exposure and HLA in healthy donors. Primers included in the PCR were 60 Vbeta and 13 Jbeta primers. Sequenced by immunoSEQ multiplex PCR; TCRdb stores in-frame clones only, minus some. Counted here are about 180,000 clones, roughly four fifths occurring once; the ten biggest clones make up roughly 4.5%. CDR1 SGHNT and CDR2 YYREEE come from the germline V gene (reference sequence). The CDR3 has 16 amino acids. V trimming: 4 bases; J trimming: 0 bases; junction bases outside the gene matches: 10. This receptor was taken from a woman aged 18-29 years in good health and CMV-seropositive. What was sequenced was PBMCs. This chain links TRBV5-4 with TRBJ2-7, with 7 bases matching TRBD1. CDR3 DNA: TGTGCCAGCAGCCCGAACCGGGACAGCTTCTCCTACGAGCAGTACTTC. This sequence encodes CASSPNRDSFSYEQYF. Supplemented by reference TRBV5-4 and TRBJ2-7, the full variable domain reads ETGVTQSPTHLIKTRGQQVTLRCSSQSGHNTVSWYQQALGQGPQFIFQYYREEENGRGNFPPRFSGLQFPNYSSELNVNALELDDSALYLCASSPNRDSFSYEQYFGPGTRLTVT.